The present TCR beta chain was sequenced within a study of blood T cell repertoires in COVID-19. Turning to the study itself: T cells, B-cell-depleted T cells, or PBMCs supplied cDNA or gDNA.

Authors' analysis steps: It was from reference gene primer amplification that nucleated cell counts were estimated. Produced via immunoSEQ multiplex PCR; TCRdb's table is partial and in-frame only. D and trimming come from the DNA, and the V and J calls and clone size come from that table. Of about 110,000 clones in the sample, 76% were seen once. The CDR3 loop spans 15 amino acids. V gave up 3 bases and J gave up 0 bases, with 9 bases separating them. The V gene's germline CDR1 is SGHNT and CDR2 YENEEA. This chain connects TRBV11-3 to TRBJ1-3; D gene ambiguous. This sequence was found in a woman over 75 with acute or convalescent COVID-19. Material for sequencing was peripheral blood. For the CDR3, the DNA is TGTGCCAGCAGCTTGGGAGCGGGCTCTGGAAACACCATATATTTT. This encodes CASSLGAGSGNTIYF.